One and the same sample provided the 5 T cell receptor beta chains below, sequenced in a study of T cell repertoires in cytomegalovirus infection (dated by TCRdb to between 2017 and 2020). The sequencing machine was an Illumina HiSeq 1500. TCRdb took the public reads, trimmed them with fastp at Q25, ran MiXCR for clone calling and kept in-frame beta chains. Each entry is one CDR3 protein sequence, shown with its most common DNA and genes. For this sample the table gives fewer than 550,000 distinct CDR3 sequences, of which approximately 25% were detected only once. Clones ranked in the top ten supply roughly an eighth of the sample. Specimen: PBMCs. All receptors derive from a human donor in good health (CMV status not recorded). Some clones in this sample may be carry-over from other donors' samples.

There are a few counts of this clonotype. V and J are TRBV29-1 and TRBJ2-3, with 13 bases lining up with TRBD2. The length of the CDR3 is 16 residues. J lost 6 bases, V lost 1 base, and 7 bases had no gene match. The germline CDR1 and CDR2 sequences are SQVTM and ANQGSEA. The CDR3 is CSVEGWTSGSPDTQYF. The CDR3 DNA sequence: TGCAGCGTTGAAGGGTGGACTAGCGGGAGCCCTGATACGCAGTATTTT.

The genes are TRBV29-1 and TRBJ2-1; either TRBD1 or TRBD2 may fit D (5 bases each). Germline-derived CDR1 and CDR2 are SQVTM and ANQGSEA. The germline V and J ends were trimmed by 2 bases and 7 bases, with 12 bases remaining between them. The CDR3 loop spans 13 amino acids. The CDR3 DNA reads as TGCAGCGTTGAATGGGGGAACGGGAATGAGCAGTTCTTC. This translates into CSVEWGNGNEQFF.

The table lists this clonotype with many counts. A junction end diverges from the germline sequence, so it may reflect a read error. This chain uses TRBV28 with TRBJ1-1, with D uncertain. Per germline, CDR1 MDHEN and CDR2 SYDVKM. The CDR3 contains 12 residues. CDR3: CASSLFNTEAFF. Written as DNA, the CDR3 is TGTGCCAGCAGCTTATTTAACACTGAAGCTTTCTTT.

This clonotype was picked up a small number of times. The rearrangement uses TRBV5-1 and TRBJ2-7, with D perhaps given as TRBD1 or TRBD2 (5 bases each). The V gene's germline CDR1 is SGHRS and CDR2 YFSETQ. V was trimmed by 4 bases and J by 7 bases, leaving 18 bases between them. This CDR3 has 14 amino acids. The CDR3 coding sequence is TGCGCCAGCAGCCTCGACTCCCGAGGGGAAGAGCAGTACTTC. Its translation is CASSLDSRGEEQYF. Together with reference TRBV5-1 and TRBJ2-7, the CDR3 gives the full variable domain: KAGVTQTPRYLIKTRGQQVTLSCSPISGHRSVSWYQQTPGQGLQFLFEYFSETQRNKGNFPGRFSGRQFSNSRSEMNVSTLELGDSALYLCASSLDSRGEEQYFGPGTRLTVT.

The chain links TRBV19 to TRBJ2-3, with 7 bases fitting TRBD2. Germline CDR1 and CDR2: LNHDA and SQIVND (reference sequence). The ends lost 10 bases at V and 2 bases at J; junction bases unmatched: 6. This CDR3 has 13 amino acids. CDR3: CATGTTLTDTQYF. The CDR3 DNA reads TGTGCCACCGGGACTACGCTCACAGATACGCAGTATTTT. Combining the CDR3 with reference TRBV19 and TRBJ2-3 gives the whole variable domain DGGITQSPKYLFRKEGQNVTLSCEQNLNHDAMYWYRQDPGQGLRLIYYSQIVNDFQKGDIAEGYSVSREKKESFPLTVTSAQKNPTAFYLCATGTTLTDTQYFGPGTRLTVL.